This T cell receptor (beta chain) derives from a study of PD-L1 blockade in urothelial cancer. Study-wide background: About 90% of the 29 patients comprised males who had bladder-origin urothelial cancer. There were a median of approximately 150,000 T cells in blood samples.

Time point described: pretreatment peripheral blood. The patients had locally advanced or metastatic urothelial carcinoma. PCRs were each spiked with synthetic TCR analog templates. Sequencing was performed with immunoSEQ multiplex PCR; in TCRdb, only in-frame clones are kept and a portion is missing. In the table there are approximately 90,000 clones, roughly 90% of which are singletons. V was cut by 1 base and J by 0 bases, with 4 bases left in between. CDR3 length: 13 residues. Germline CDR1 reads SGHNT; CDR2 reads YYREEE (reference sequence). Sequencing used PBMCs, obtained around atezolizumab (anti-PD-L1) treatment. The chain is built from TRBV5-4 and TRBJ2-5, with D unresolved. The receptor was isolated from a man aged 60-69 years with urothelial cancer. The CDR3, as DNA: TGTGCCAGCAGCTTGAACTACCAAGAGACCCAGTACTTC. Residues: CASSLNYQETQYF.